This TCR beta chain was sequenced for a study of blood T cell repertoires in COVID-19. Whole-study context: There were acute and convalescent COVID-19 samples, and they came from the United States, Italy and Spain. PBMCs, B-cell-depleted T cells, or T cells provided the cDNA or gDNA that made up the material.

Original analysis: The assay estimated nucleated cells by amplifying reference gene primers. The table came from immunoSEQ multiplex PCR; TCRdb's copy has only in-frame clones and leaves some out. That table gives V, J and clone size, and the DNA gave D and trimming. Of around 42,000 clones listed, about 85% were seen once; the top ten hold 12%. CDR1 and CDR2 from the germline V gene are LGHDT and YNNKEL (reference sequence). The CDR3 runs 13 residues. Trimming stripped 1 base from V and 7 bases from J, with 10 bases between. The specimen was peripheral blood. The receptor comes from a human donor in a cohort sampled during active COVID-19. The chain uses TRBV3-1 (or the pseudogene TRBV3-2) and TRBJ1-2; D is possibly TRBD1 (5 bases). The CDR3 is CASSQVPQGGYTF. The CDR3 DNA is TGTGCCAGCAGCCAAGTTCCGCAGGGTGGCTACACCTTC.